These 3 T cell receptor beta chains originate from one sample sequenced in a study of T-cell reconstitution after alpha-beta-depleted transplantation in children. Preparation of the TCRbeta library was carried out with unique molecular identifiers. From the PCR reads, TCRdb called clonotypes with MiXCR, one entry per CDR3 protein. The sample lists under 250,000 distinct CDR3 sequences; around a sixth were seen once. This specimen was PBMCs, mostly from graft donor cells, taken 360 days after TCRalphabeta/CD19-depleted stem cell transplant. The receptors derive from a male patient aged 2 to 9 who had a stem cell transplant for acute lymphoblastic leukemia, so the T cells may come from the graft donor.

This clonotype was found a few times. The chain combines TRBV20-1 with TRBJ1-5, with D uncertain. Germline CDR1 DFQATT, CDR2 SNEGSKA (reference sequence). This CDR3 comprises 15 residues. The germline V and J ends were trimmed by 6 bases and 4 bases, with 19 bases remaining between them. CDR3 nucleotides: TGCAGTGCCGCTAGACAACCGGGATTTAATCAGCCCCAGCATTTT. Residues: CSAARQPGFNQPQHF.

The genes are TRBV7-3 and TRBJ1-3; TRBD1 agrees at 9 bases. The CDR3 spans 15 residues. Germline CDR1 and CDR2: SGHTA and FQGTGA. The junction had 5 bases not matched to a gene; V was cut back by 5 bases and J by 3 bases. CDR3: CASSRWTGVGNTIYF. CDR3 coding DNA: TGTGCCAGCAGCCGTTGGACAGGGGTTGGAAACACCATATATTTT.

This clonotype turned up a few times. The V gene is TRBV2, the J gene TRBJ2-3; 8 nucleotides line up with TRBD2. Germline values: CDR1 SNHLY, CDR2 FYNNEI. The ends lost 6 bases at V and 4 bases at J; junction bases unmatched: 3. The CDR3 extends over 13 amino acids. The CDR3 bases are TGTGCCAGCAGGACTAGCGAGTCAGATACGCAGTATTTT. This gives the protein CASRTSESDTQYF.